This entry lists 29 T cell receptor beta chains sequenced from one sample in a study of OX40 agonist ivuxolimab in advanced cancers. Assay: immunoSEQ multiplex PCR; the TCRdb copy retains only in-frame clones and omits some. The data show just over 60,000 clones, with about nine tenths seen just once and 15% to 20% held by the top ten. The sample in question was CD4+ or CD8+ T cells sorted from blood, obtained in a trial of the OX40 agonist ivuxolimab. The receptors come from an adult with an advanced solid tumor such as melanoma, head and neck, liver or kidney cancer.

The rearrangement links TRBV7-4 to TRBJ1-1; weak D call: TRBD1 (5 bases). V was cut by 7 bases and J by 1 base, with 25 bases left in between. The CDR3 is made up of 18 amino acids. Germline V lookup: CDR1 SGHVT, CDR2 SQSDAQ. CDR3 sequence reads: CASTPRRDRNQSNTEAFF. Here the CDR3 DNA reads TGTGCCAGCACTCCCCGGCGGGACCGCAATCAATCGAACACTGAAGCTTTCTTT.

This clone has a single count. The V and J genes are TRBV18 and TRBJ1-1; D unclear. Germline loops: CDR1 KGHSH, CDR2 LQKENI. The CDR3 has 13 residues. With 1 base removed from V and 0 bases from J, the gap between germline ends came to 3 bases. The CDR3 loop reads CASSPQVNTEAFF. CDR3 DNA sequence: TGTGCCAGCTCACCACAGGTGAACACTGAAGCTTTCTTT. The full variable domain, rest sourced from reference TRBV18 and TRBJ1-1, is NAGVMQNPRHLVRRRGQEARLRCSPMKGHSHVYWYRQLPEEGLKFMVYLQKENIIDESGMPKERFSAEFPKEGPSILRIQQVVRGDSAAYFCASSPQVNTEAFFGQGTRLTVV.

V gene TRBV11-2 combines with J gene TRBJ2-7; 13 positions agree with TRBD2. The CDR3 covers 15 residues. V trimming: 4 bases; J trimming: 2 bases; junction bases outside the gene matches: 2. The germline gives CDR1 SGHAT, CDR2 FQNNGV. The CDR3 coding sequence is TGTGCCAGCAGCTCCGGGACTAGCGGGGCCTACGAGCAGTACTTC. Its translation is CASSSGTSGAYEQYF.

Details on this clone: This is likely an artifact of a read error, given a far larger clone one base away. The chain is built from TRBV4-2 and TRBJ2-7; 11 positions agree with TRBD2. Trimming at V came to 4 bases and at J to 3 bases, leaving 5 bases not matched to a gene. The germline gives CDR1 LGHNA, CDR2 YNFKEQ. CDR3 length equals 15 residues. The CDR3 is CASSPTLAGDYEQYF. The CDR3 DNA sequence: TGTGCCAGCAGCCCAACACTAGCGGGAGACTACGAGCAGTACTTC.

V is TRBV7-2 and J is TRBJ1-6; 7 bases are shared with TRBD1. V dropped 3 bases and J dropped 7; count of bases not matched to a gene: 9. The CDR3 has 16 residues. Germline V gives CDR1 SGHTA, CDR2 FQGNSA. The CDR3 DNA sequence: TGTGCCAGCAGCTTTGCCGGACAGGTTCCAAATTCACCCCTCCACTTT. Translation gives CASSFAGQVPNSPLHF.

J is TRBJ2-7 and V is TRBV19, with D possibly TRBD2 on 6 matching bases. V lost 4 bases, J lost 3 bases, and 10 bases lay in between. This CDR3 comprises 13 residues. Germline CDR1 is LNHDA and CDR2 is SQIVND (reference sequence). CDR3 DNA sequence: TGTGCCAGTAGTAAGGACTATCACTACGAGCAGTACTTC. Translation gives CASSKDYHYEQYF.

This chain joins TRBV11-2 and TRBJ2-7; the D gene is possibly TRBD2 (5 bases). The CDR3 spans 15 residues. CDR1 SGHAT and CDR2 FQNNGV come from the germline V gene. The V end was cut by 1 base, the J end by 0 bases, with 10 bases between. CDR3 region: CASSLVGLPSYEQYF. The CDR3, as DNA: TGTGCCAGCAGCTTAGTCGGACTGCCCTCCTACGAGCAGTACTTC.

V usage is TRBV7-9 and J usage is TRBJ2-2; D possibly corresponds to TRBD2 (5 bases). In germline, CDR1 is SEHNR, CDR2 FQNEAQ (reference sequence). This CDR3 is built from 15 residues. Trimming pared 3 bases from V and 7 bases from J, leaving 15 bases between. Here the CDR3 DNA reads TGTGCCAGCAGCTTGTCCCTAGCAGCTCGCGGGGAGCTGTTTTTT. Translating gives CASSLSLAARGELFF. The variable domain in full, completed from reference TRBV7-9 and TRBJ2-2, reads DTGVSQNPRHKITKRGQNVTFRCDPISEHNRLYWYRQTLGQGPEFLTYFQNEAQLEKSRLLSDRFSAERPKGSFSTLEIQRTEQGDSAMYLCASSLSLAARGELFFGEGSRLTVL.

The V gene is TRBV9, the J gene TRBJ2-1, with 8 bases that match TRBD2. Germline V gene lookup returns CDR1 SGDLS and CDR2 YYNGEE. The CDR3 length is 16 residues. V was pared by 2 bases and J by 6 bases, with 10 bases of the junction left unmatched. CDR3: CASSVSVAGGFNEQFF. In DNA, the CDR3 is TGTGCCAGCAGCGTGAGTGTGGCGGGAGGATTCAATGAGCAGTTCTTC.

The chain carries TRBV28 and TRBJ1-4, with D uncertain. The CDR3 spans 11 residues. V was shortened by 2 bases and J by 7 bases, with 2 bases between the two germline ends. Looked up from germline, CDR1 is MDHEN and CDR2 is SYDVKM. CDR3 sequence reads: CASSLSEKLFF. The CDR3, as DNA: TGTGCCAGCAGTTTAAGTGAAAAACTGTTTTTT.

V usage is TRBV5-1 and J usage is TRBJ2-3; 11 bases match TRBD2. The CDR3 covers 19 residues. Germline V gene sequence: CDR1 SGHRS, CDR2 YFSETQ. Trimming at V came to 4 bases and at J to 1 base, leaving 14 bases not matched to a gene. CDR3 bases: TGCGCCAGCAGCCCAGGTCACGGTAGCGGGAGGGGACGCACAGATACGCAGTATTTT. This sequence encodes CASSPGHGSGRGRTDTQYF.

This chain links TRBV7-9 with TRBJ2-3; D is perhaps TRBD2 (6 bases). Trimming stripped 5 bases from V and 1 base from J, with 13 bases between. This CDR3 spans 15 amino acids. Germline CDR1 SEHNR, CDR2 FQNEAQ (reference sequence). DNA of the CDR3: TGTGCCAGCAGCCCTTTCGGGGGAGGCACAGATACGCAGTATTTT. Protein sequence: CASSPFGGGTDTQYF.

This chain joins TRBV9 and TRBJ2-7; 9 positions agree with TRBD2. The junction had 6 bases not matched to a gene; V was cut back by 0 bases and J by 5 bases. From germline, CDR1 is SGDLS and CDR2 YYNGEE. This CDR3 is built from 15 residues. CDR3 residues: CASSVEPSGTHEQYF. In DNA form, the CDR3 reads TGTGCCAGCAGCGTAGAGCCTAGCGGGACTCACGAGCAGTACTTC.

J is TRBJ1-2 and V is TRBV7-6; TRBD1 might be the D (6 bases). The CDR3 extends over 15 amino acids. Germline CDR1 is SGHVS and CDR2 is FNYEAQ. The germline V and J ends were trimmed by 6 bases and 3 bases, with 17 bases remaining between them. This CDR3 reads CASRPITGSHYGYTF. The DNA for the CDR3 is TGTGCCAGCAGACCCATTACAGGGAGTCACTATGGCTACACCTTC.

This sequence joins TRBV18 and TRBJ1-1; D gene ambiguous. Trimming took 5 bases from V and 3 from J, leaving 10 bases between them. This CDR3 has 13 amino acids. CDR1 and CDR2 from the germline V gene are KGHSH and LQKENI. The DNA of the CDR3 is TGTGCCAGCTCAACATCTAGGGACACTGAAGCTTTCTTT. Protein: CASSTSRDTEAFF. Variable domain in full (rest from reference TRBV18 and TRBJ1-1): NAGVMQNPRHLVRRRGQEARLRCSPMKGHSHVYWYRQLPEEGLKFMVYLQKENIIDESGMPKERFSAEFPKEGPSILRIQQVVRGDSAAYFCASSTSRDTEAFFGQGTRLTVV.

The V and J genes are TRBV11-3 and TRBJ2-1; possibly TRBD2 for D (6 bases). V lost 5 bases, J lost 4 bases, and 9 bases lay in between. CDR3 length: 13 residues. The germline V gene has CDR1 SGHNT and CDR2 YENEEA. DNA of the CDR3: TGTGCCAGCAGCATGCGGGGTTACAATGAGCAGTTCTTC. Translation: CASSMRGYNEQFF.

This chain links TRBV9 with TRBJ2-3, with TRBD1 matching 9 bases. Germline CDR1 reads SGDLS; CDR2 reads YYNGEE. The CDR3 runs to 15 residues. The trim removed 4 bases at V and 4 bases at J, leaving 7 bases unmatched. The CDR3 nucleotides read TGTGCCAGCAGCCCAAGGGACAGGGCCTCAGATACGCAGTATTTT. Encoded protein: CASSPRDRASDTQYF. Looking up the rest from reference TRBV9 and TRBJ2-3 gives the full variable domain: DSGVTQTPKHLITATGQRVTLRCSPRSGDLSVYWYQQSLDQGLQFLIQYYNGEERAKGNILERFSAQQFPDLHSELNLSSLELGDSALYFCASSPRDRASDTQYFGPGTRLTVL.

The chain combines TRBV6-1 with TRBJ1-5, with TRBD1 as a possible D gene (6 bases). Germline values: CDR1 MNHNS, CDR2 SASEGT. V was shortened by 1 base and J by 0 bases, with 10 bases between the two germline ends. This CDR3 comprises 16 residues. CDR3 DNA: TGTGCCAGCAGTGAAGGGGACACTTATAGCAATCAGCCCCAGCATTTT. Its translation is CASSEGDTYSNQPQHF.

This clone was seen only a few times. The CDR3 nucleotides read TGTGCCAGTAGTGGCATGACGAACACTGAAGCTTTCTTT. The encoded protein is CASSGMTNTEAFF. This chain joins TRBV19 and TRBJ1-1; D not resolved. The CDR3 consists of 13 residues. V lost 5 bases to trimming and J lost 1 base, with 8 bases between them. Germline CDR1 reads LNHDA; CDR2 reads SQIVND (reference sequence).

The chain links TRBV5-4 to TRBJ2-1; no firm D call. V lost 2 bases to trimming and J lost 4 bases, with 16 bases between them. The V gene's germline CDR1 is SGHNT and CDR2 YYREEE (reference sequence). The CDR3 contains 16 residues. CDR3 sequence (DNA): TGTGCCAGCAGCTTAAGGGCTTACGCGGAGTACAATGAGCAGTTCTTC. Its protein product is CASSLRAYAEYNEQFF.

The chain joins TRBV6-6 to TRBJ1-2; TRBD1 might be the D (6 bases). Trimming left V 6 bases short and J 3 bases short, with 17 bases between. Germline V gene lookup returns CDR1 MNHNY and CDR2 SVGAGI (reference sequence). The CDR3 runs to 15 residues. The CDR3 here is CASSSGGGGDYGYTF. In DNA form, the CDR3 reads TGTGCCAGCAGCTCCGGCGGGGGGGGCGACTATGGCTACACCTTC.

In this sample, this clone turned up a few times. This chain links TRBV2 with TRBJ1-5, with D perhaps TRBD1 (5 bases). Trimming cost V 4 bases and J 7 bases, with 11 bases left between them. The CDR3 is 13 residues long. Per germline, CDR1 SNHLY and CDR2 FYNNEI. This CDR3 reads CASSAEGNQPQHF. The CDR3 DNA is TGTGCCAGCAGTGCCGAGGGGAACCAGCCCCAGCATTTT.

Points on this clone: At one end the junction does not follow the germline gene, possibly because of a read error. This chain uses TRBV5-1 with TRBJ2-7; no clear D gene. This CDR3 has 11 amino acids. The germline V gene has CDR1 SGHRS and CDR2 YFSETQ. CDR3 in amino acids: CASSSYYEQYF. Written as DNA, the CDR3 is TGTGCCAGCAGCTCGTACTACGAGCAGTACTTC.

V usage is TRBV6-5 and J usage is TRBJ2-7; no reliable D call. CDR1 and CDR2 from the germline V gene are MNHEY and SVGAGI. Trimming shortened V by 0 bases and J by 4 bases, and 13 bases separated the two germline ends. CDR3 length: 15 amino acids. The CDR3 nucleotides are TGTGCCAGCAGTTACTCGAATCGGGCCGATTACGAGCAGTACTTC. This encodes CASSYSNRADYEQYF.

The CDR3 spells CASSVEGGRGETQYF. CDR3 nucleotides: TGTGCCAGTAGTGTCGAGGGGGGCCGCGGAGAGACCCAGTACTTC. The rearrangement joins TRBV19 to TRBJ2-5, with D possibly called TRBD1 or TRBD2 (6 bases each). The length of the CDR3 is 15 residues. The V gene lost 5 bases and the J gene lost 4 bases, with 17 bases spanning the gap. Germline V gene lookup returns CDR1 LNHDA and CDR2 SQIVND (reference sequence). The full variable domain, rest sourced from reference TRBV19 and TRBJ2-5, is DGGITQSPKYLFRKEGQNVTLSCEQNLNHDAMYWYRQDPGQGLRLIYYSQIVNDFQKGDIAEGYSVSREKKESFPLTVTSAQKNPTAFYLCASSVEGGRGETQYFGPGTRLLVL.

The chain links TRBV6-5 to TRBJ1-1, with unresolved D. Germline values: CDR1 MNHEY, CDR2 SVGAGI. The CDR3 is made up of 12 amino acids. With 7 bases removed from V and 8 bases from J, the gap between germline ends came to 14 bases. The DNA of the CDR3 is TGTGCCAGCACCTCGCGGTTGGTCGAAGCTTTCTTT. It is translated as CASTSRLVEAFF.

The chain joins TRBV27 to TRBJ2-3, with 10 nucleotides matching TRBD1. V was clipped by 4 bases and J by 2 bases; unmatched bases: 3. The CDR3 contains 15 residues. Germline CDR1 reads MNHEY; CDR2 reads SMNVEV (reference sequence). The CDR3 bases are TGTGCCAGCAGTTGGGACAGGGGTTCCACAGATACGCAGTATTTT. Residues: CASSWDRGSTDTQYF.

The J gene is TRBJ2-3, the V gene TRBV11-3; the match to TRBD1 covers 9 bases. The CDR3 is 15 amino acids. V was pared by 1 base and J by 4 bases, with 3 bases of the junction left unmatched. Germline V gene lookup returns CDR1 SGHNT and CDR2 YENEEA. CDR3 nucleotide sequence: TGTGCCAGCAGCTTAGGAGGGACAGGGCCAGATACGCAGTATTTT. Translating gives CASSLGGTGPDTQYF.

This clone was detected once. This chain joins TRBV4-1 and TRBJ2-5, with TRBD2 matching 7 bases. The V gene's germline CDR1 is MGHRA and CDR2 YSYEKL. J lost 4 bases, V lost 1 base, and 9 bases had no gene match. The CDR3 runs to 16 residues. CDR3 nucleotides: TGCGCCAGCAGCCAAGGGACTAGTCCCGGGGGAGAGACCCAGTACTTC. Translating gives CASSQGTSPGGETQYF.